A single T cell receptor (beta chain) is shown here with its context. The antigen is undetermined. TCRdb keeps only in-frame clones here, not all; method: immunoSEQ multiplex PCR. Of some 15,000 clones in the sample, 86% were seen once. The germline V gene encodes CDR1 LNHDA and CDR2 SQIVND (reference sequence). V lost 1 base, J lost 4 bases, and 5 bases stayed unmatched. The CDR3 contains 15 residues. The data belong to a study of OX40 agonist ivuxolimab in advanced cancers. Study-level results: Expanded clones were, on average, more numerous among CD8+ T cells than CD4+. Dosing at 0.1 to 3.0 mg/kg was accompanied by clonal expansion of CD4+ and CD8+ blood T cells by week 6.

This sequence originates from an adult with an advanced solid tumor such as melanoma, head and neck, liver or kidney cancer. The chain links TRBV19 to TRBJ2-5, with 8 bases matching TRBD2. The specimen was CD4+ or CD8+ T cells sorted from blood, collected in a trial of the OX40 agonist ivuxolimab. The CDR3 is CASSIGGAGAETQYF. As DNA, the CDR3 is TGTGCCAGTAGTATAGGGGGAGCGGGAGCAGAGACCCAGTACTTC.